The source of this T cell receptor (beta chain) is a study of blood T cell repertoires in COVID-19. Study information: Some COVID-19 samples were acute and others convalescent; all came from the United States, Italy and Spain. PBMCs, B-cell-depleted T cells, or T cells provided the cDNA or gDNA that made up the material.

Germline V gene sequence: CDR1 MNHEY, CDR2 SMNVEV (reference sequence). The CDR3 contains 16 residues. The J segment lost 0 bases and the V segment lost 6 bases, leaving 8 bases of the junction unmatched. Authors' data handling: Reference gene primer amplification in the assay estimated nucleated cell counts. TCRdb's copy holds only in-frame clones and misses some; the assay was immunoSEQ multiplex PCR. V and J calls and clone size are as listed in that table; D and trimming were resolved from the DNA. The sample lists around 80,000 clones; 75% to 85% were seen once. J is TRBJ2-1 and V is TRBV27; 7 nucleotides line up with TRBD2. The source material was peripheral blood. The receptor was isolated from a woman in her 70s with acute or convalescent COVID-19. The chain's CDR3 is CASRFSGLSSYNEQFF. DNA of the CDR3: TGTGCCAGCAGATTTAGCGGGCTGAGCTCCTACAATGAGCAGTTCTTC.